Below are 9 T cell receptor beta chains sequenced from a single sample in a study of Ad26.COV2.S vaccination and SARS-CoV-2 variants. This sample's treatment: some 19 received Ad26.COV2.S at low or high dose, single or two shots; roughly five received placebo; per-sample allocation not given. Collection of the samples took place on day 63 after the first injection of vaccine or placebo. Generated by immunoSEQ multiplex PCR, the TCRdb table keeps only in-frame clones and is missing some. The sample has 330,000 or so clones, around 90% seen once. The sample here was peripheral blood, taken in a trial of Ad26.COV2.S vaccine versus placebo. The receptors were sampled from a person aged 18 to 59 who received the Ad26.COV2.S COVID-19 vaccine or a placebo.

This rearrangement joins TRBV19 to TRBJ2-3; D uncertain. The ends were cut back, 3 bases at V and 2 bases at J, with 15 bases in the middle. Per the germline V gene, CDR1 is LNHDA and CDR2 is SQIVND (reference sequence). The CDR3 extends over 16 amino acids. CDR3 sequence reads: CASSIRRNTVTDTQYF. The CDR3 coding sequence is TGTGCCAGTAGTATTCGAAGGAATACCGTCACAGATACGCAGTATTTT.

This clone was seen just once. This chain connects TRBV7-9 to TRBJ2-1, with 11 nucleotides matching TRBD2. CDR1 is SEHNR and CDR2 is FQNEAQ in the germline V gene (reference sequence). J was trimmed by 3 bases and V by 3 bases; bases with no gene match: 7. The CDR3 extends over 17 amino acids. CDR3 nucleotide sequence: TGTGCCAGCAGCTTTAGCTGGGGACTAGCGGACTACAATGAGCAGTTCTTC. Translation gives CASSFSWGLADYNEQFF.

V usage is TRBV4-2 and J usage is TRBJ2-1; 8 nucleotides line up with TRBD2. Germline CDR1 reads LGHNA; CDR2 reads YNFKEQ. V shed 1 base, J shed 7 bases, and the junction held 9 bases outside the gene matches. This CDR3 comprises 16 residues. This chain's CDR3 is CASSQVPSGSYNEQFF. CDR3 nucleotides: TGTGCCAGCAGCCAAGTACCCAGCGGGAGTTATAATGAGCAGTTCTTC.

This clone came up a few times. V is TRBV14 and J is TRBJ1-6; TRBD1 is a possible D gene (5 bases). Looked up from germline, CDR1 is SGHDN and CDR2 is FVKESK. V was clipped by 6 bases and J by 9 bases, with 15 bases between them. This CDR3 spans 14 amino acids. The CDR3 protein is CASRGPAETSPLHF. CDR3 sequence (DNA): TGTGCCAGCAGGGGGCCCGCGGAGACTTCACCCCTCCACTTT.

DNA for the CDR3: TGTGCCATCAGTGAGTCGGGGGGAGGCAATCAGCCCCAGCATTTT. This sequence encodes CAISESGGGNQPQHF. The chain joins TRBV10-3 to TRBJ1-5; the D gene is possibly TRBD1 (5 bases). The CDR3 consists of 15 residues. Trimming removed 0 bases at V and 2 bases at J, with 8 bases between. Germline CDR1 and CDR2: ENHRY and SYGVKD.

CDR3 sequence reads: CATSDYTDTQYF. CDR3 DNA sequence: TGTGCCACCAGTGATTACACAGATACGCAGTATTTT. The chain joins TRBV24-1 to TRBJ2-3, with D hard to call. This CDR3 is built from 12 residues. Germline lookup yields CDR1 KGHDR and CDR2 SFDVKD. V lost 2 bases, J lost 2 bases, and 1 base lay in between.

This clone appeared a single time. The chain recombines TRBV19 with TRBJ1-1; TRBD1 matches 8 bases. The V gene end was trimmed by 3 bases and the J gene end by 4 bases; junction bases not matched to a gene: 7. This CDR3 has 15 residues. Germline CDR1 is LNHDA and CDR2 is SQIVND (reference sequence). The CDR3 reads CASSITGGRTTEAFF. CDR3 nucleotides: TGTGCCAGTAGTATCACAGGGGGGAGGACCACTGAAGCTTTCTTT. The whole variable domain, filled in from reference TRBV19 and TRBJ1-1, reads DGGITQSPKYLFRKEGQNVTLSCEQNLNHDAMYWYRQDPGQGLRLIYYSQIVNDFQKGDIAEGYSVSREKKESFPLTVTSAQKNPTAFYLCASSITGGRTTEAFFGQGTRLTVV.

A single count supports this clone. The CDR3 sequence is CASSPPFSSYNEQFF. CDR3 coding DNA: TGTGCCAGCAGCCCGCCCTTTAGCTCCTACAATGAGCAGTTCTTC. The chain combines TRBV5-4 with TRBJ2-1; D not resolved. Trimming took 4 bases from V and 0 from J, leaving 11 bases between them. This CDR3 is 15 amino acids long. Germline V gene sequence: CDR1 SGHNT, CDR2 YYREEE (reference sequence).

This sequence joins TRBV7-6 and TRBJ2-2; D gene uncertain. Trimming took off 5 bases at V and 0 bases at J, with 13 bases between the two ends. The CDR3 length is 16 residues. Looked up from germline, CDR1 is SGHVS and CDR2 is FNYEAQ. As DNA, the CDR3 is TGTGCCAGCAGCGCAAGAAGTCAAACGAACACCGGGGAGCTGTTTTTT. This translates into CASSARSQTNTGELFF.